A single sample is the source of the 29 T cell receptor beta chains below, sequenced in a study of PD-1 blockade in classical Hodgkin lymphoma. Time point here: cycle 4 day 1 (C4D1), after 5 to 7 weeks of nivolumab. Autologous stem cell transplantation was followed by relapse in every patient, and brentuximab vedotin exposure varied. Libraries were prepared by immunoSEQ multiplex PCR; TCRdb keeps only in-frame clonotypes and omits some of them. Of just under 65,000 clones listed, 91% were seen once; the top ten hold 10%. Sequences were derived from peripheral blood mononuclear cells (PBMCs), sampled before the fourth cycle of nivolumab. The receptors originated from a human donor with classical Hodgkin lymphoma.

The count of this clone is one. The chain uses TRBV30 and TRBJ1-5; 7 bases are a match to TRBD1. J gave up 4 bases and V 3 bases, and 18 bases lay outside the gene matches. In germline, CDR1 is GTSNPN, CDR2 SVGIG (reference sequence). The CDR3 runs to 18 residues. The CDR3 DNA reads TGTGCCTGGAGCGTCCGGGGCTTTAGAGGGGGCAATAATCAGCCCCAGCATTTT. This translates into CAWSVRGFRGGNNQPQHF.

The J gene is TRBJ1-3, the V gene TRBV7-9; 9 bases align to TRBD1. The V gene end was trimmed by 5 bases and the J gene end by 4 bases; junction bases not matched to a gene: 6. CDR3 size: 15 residues. Germline V lookup: CDR1 SEHNR, CDR2 FQNEAQ (reference sequence). The CDR3 DNA is TGTGCCAGCAGCGCAAGACAGGGGGACGGAAACACCATATATTTT. This codes for CASSARQGDGNTIYF.

This rearrangement joins TRBV27 to TRBJ2-1; no firm D call. The CDR3 length is 15 residues. Looked up from germline, CDR1 is MNHEY and CDR2 is SMNVEV (reference sequence). Trimming removed 3 bases from V and 8 bases from J, with 17 bases in between. The CDR3 loop reads CASSFSVPPIDEQFF. CDR3 nucleotides: TGTGCCAGCAGTTTCTCCGTCCCCCCCATCGATGAGCAGTTCTTC.

The chain combines TRBV6-5 with TRBJ1-2, with TRBD1 as a possible D gene (6 bases). Deletions cut 8 bases from V and 4 bases from J, with 11 bases between. The germline gives CDR1 MNHEY, CDR2 SVGAGI. The CDR3 is made up of 12 amino acids. The CDR3 bases are TGTGCCAGCTTAGACAGGACCTATGGCTACACCTTC. Translation: CASLDRTYGYTF.

The chain carries TRBV19 and TRBJ2-7; D unresolved. V gave up 5 bases and J gave up 3 bases, with 8 bases separating them. CDR1 and CDR2 (germline): LNHDA, SQIVND (reference sequence). This CDR3 has 12 residues. The CDR3 protein is CASSDIYYEQYF. Written as DNA, the CDR3 is TGTGCCAGTAGTGACATATACTACGAGCAGTACTTC.

This clone appeared a single time. Compared with germline, one end of the junction differs, possibly owing to a read error. The sample contains more than one DNA sequence encoding this CDR3. This chain joins TRBV30 and TRBJ1-6; no firm D call. Germline CDR1 and CDR2: GTSNPN and SVGIG (reference sequence). The CDR3 is 13 amino acids. CDR3 amino acids: CAWSPTYNSPLHF. DNA for the CDR3: TGCGCCTGGAGCCCCACCTATAATTCACCCCTCCACTTT. Combining the CDR3 with reference TRBV30 and TRBJ1-6 gives the whole variable domain SQTIHQWPATLVQPVGSPLSLECTVEGTSNPNLYWYRQAAGRGLQLLFYSVGIGQISSEVPQNLSASRPQDRQFILSSKKLLLSDSGFYLCAWSPTYNSPLHFGNGTRLTVT.

The CDR3 bases are TGTGCCATAGCCGAGGGGACAGGGGAATTCCATGAGCAGTTCTTC. This sequence encodes CAIAEGTGEFHEQFF. The chain has TRBV10-3 and TRBJ2-1; 10 positions agree with TRBD1. This CDR3 region has 15 residues. The V segment lost 9 bases and the J segment 8 bases; nucleotides outside the gene matches: 13. Germline values: CDR1 ENHRY, CDR2 SYGVKD.

The gene calls are TRBV27 and TRBJ2-1; 14 bases match TRBD2. J was trimmed by 7 bases and V by 8 bases; bases with no gene match: 4. The CDR3 runs to 14 residues. Germline V gene sequence: CDR1 MNHEY, CDR2 SMNVEV (reference sequence). The chain's CDR3 is CASGLAGGLNEQFF. DNA for the CDR3: TGTGCCAGCGGACTAGCGGGGGGCCTGAATGAGCAGTTCTTC.

The chain carries TRBV6-5 and TRBJ1-3, with D possibly matching TRBD1 (5 bases). Germline CDR1 is MNHEY and CDR2 is SVGAGI. The V gene lost 2 bases and the J gene lost 4 bases, with 15 bases spanning the gap. This CDR3 has 16 residues. CDR3 sequence (DNA): TGTGCCAGCAGTTACGGGACTAACCCCCAAGGAAACACCATATATTTT. Residues: CASSYGTNPQGNTIYF.

The rearrangement uses TRBV29-1 and TRBJ2-7; TRBD2 matches at 10 bases. With V trimmed by 7 bases and J by 3 bases, 9 bases remained unmatched. The CDR3 sequence is 14 residues long. In germline, CDR1 is SQVTM, CDR2 ANQGSEA. The CDR3 reads CSAKPTSGVYEQYF. The CDR3 bases are TGCAGCGCCAAGCCAACTAGCGGGGTCTACGAGCAGTACTTC.

This chain connects TRBV9 to TRBJ2-2; no definite D call. Germline V CDR1 and CDR2: SGDLS, YYNGEE. V dropped 3 bases and J dropped 1 base, with 19 bases sitting between them. The CDR3 runs to 18 residues. In DNA form, the CDR3 reads TGTGCCAGCAGCGCAACGACGACCTCTCACGGGAACACCGGGGAGCTGTTTTTT. It is translated as CASSATTTSHGNTGELFF.

V is TRBV5-1 and J is TRBJ2-3, with D unclear. The ends were cut back, 2 bases at V and 2 bases at J, with 12 bases in the middle. The CDR3 consists of 15 residues. Germline V gene lookup returns CDR1 SGHRS and CDR2 YFSETQ. CDR3 nucleotides: TGCGCCAGCAGCTTCAGGCGGTTCTCCACAGATACGCAGTATTTT. It is translated as CASSFRRFSTDTQYF. The whole variable domain, filled in from reference TRBV5-1 and TRBJ2-3, reads KAGVTQTPRYLIKTRGQQVTLSCSPISGHRSVSWYQQTPGQGLQFLFEYFSETQRNKGNFPGRFSGRQFSNSRSEMNVSTLELGDSALYLCASSFRRFSTDTQYFGPGTRLTVL.

The chain links TRBV14 to TRBJ2-6; D remains unclear. The CDR3 has 13 amino acids. Trimming took off 9 bases at V and 1 base at J, with 7 bases between the two ends. Per germline, CDR1 SGHDN and CDR2 FVKESK. The CDR3 loop is CASSSSGANVLTF. CDR3 coding DNA: TGTGCCAGTTCGAGTTCTGGGGCCAACGTCCTGACTTTC.

This rearrangement joins TRBV7-8 to TRBJ1-1; 10 bases line up with TRBD1. The CDR3 runs 13 residues. The germline V gene encodes CDR1 SGHVS and CDR2 FQNEAQ. Germline trimming cut 5 bases from V and 11 bases from J; bases unmatched to any gene: 8. The CDR3 spells CASSPDRGEMAFF. DNA of the CDR3: TGTGCCAGCAGCCCGGACAGGGGGGAGATGGCTTTCTTT.

CDR3 in DNA: TGCGCCAGCAGCTCCTCACTAGCGGGGGGGCCGGGCACAGATACGCAGTATTTT. Residues: CASSSSLAGGPGTDTQYF. The chain combines TRBV5-1 with TRBJ2-3; TRBD2 agrees at 13 bases. V lost 3 bases, J lost 1 base, and 8 bases stayed unmatched. The length of the CDR3 is 18 residues. CDR1 SGHRS and CDR2 YFSETQ come from the germline V gene.

This chain connects TRBV11-2 to TRBJ2-3, with 13 bases aligning to TRBD2. CDR1 is SGHAT and CDR2 is FQNNGV in the germline V gene. The CDR3 is 19 amino acids. V trimming: 1 base; J trimming: 7 bases; junction bases outside the gene matches: 14. This CDR3 reads CASSLVSDSGLAGRNTQYF. CDR3 sequence (DNA): TGTGCCAGCAGCTTAGTGTCGGACTCGGGACTAGCGGGGCGGAATACGCAGTATTTT. The full variable domain, in which reference TRBV11-2 and TRBJ2-3 provide the parts outside the CDR3, is EAGVAQSPRYKIIEKRQSVAFWCNPISGHATLYWYQQILGQGPKLLIQFQNNGVVDDSQLPKDRFSAERLKGVDSTLKIQPAKLEDSAVYLCASSLVSDSGLAGRNTQYFGPGTRLTVL.

Only one count was recorded for this clone. The chain carries TRBV4-1 and TRBJ1-5, with D possibly matching TRBD1 (6 bases). The CDR3 contains 17 residues. Germline V lookup: CDR1 MGHRA, CDR2 YSYEKL. The V and J ends lost 0 bases and 6 bases respectively, with 18 bases between them. The CDR3 loop reads CASSQDGSGGGTQPQHF. The CDR3 DNA follows: TGCGCCAGCAGCCAAGATGGTAGTGGAGGGGGTACTCAGCCCCAGCATTTT.

The chain combines TRBV2 with TRBJ1-4; 9 bases match TRBD1. V was clipped by 5 bases and J by 5 bases; unmatched bases: 3. Germline V gene data show CDR1 as SNHLY and CDR2 as FYNNEI. CDR3 size: 14 residues. CDR3 protein: CASSWTGANEKLFF. The CDR3 DNA is TGTGCCAGCAGTTGGACAGGGGCAAATGAAAAACTGTTTTTT. The variable domain in full, with the rest retrieved from reference TRBV2 and TRBJ1-4, is EPEVTQTPSHQVTQMGQEVILRCVPISNHLYFYWYRQILGQKVEFLVSFYNNEISEKSEIFDDQFSVERPDGSNFTLKIRSTKLEDSAMYFCASSWTGANEKLFFGSGTQLSVL.

The chain recombines TRBV7-2 with TRBJ1-3, with D possibly TRBD1 on 6 matching bases. The CDR3 sequence is 15 residues long. V was shortened by 3 bases and J by 0 bases, with 9 bases between the two germline ends. Germline CDR1 and CDR2: SGHTA and FQGNSA. For the CDR3, the DNA is TGTGCCAGCAGCTTGGGGGCAAGCTCTGGAAACACCATATATTTT. It is translated as CASSLGASSGNTIYF.

V usage is TRBV11-2 and J usage is TRBJ1-2; unclear D gene. V lost 8 bases and J 0 bases, leaving 16 bases between the germline ends. Germline CDR1 is SGHAT and CDR2 is FQNNGV. CDR3 length equals 15 residues. In nucleotides, the CDR3 is TGTGCCAGCCGTGTTAGCGGGGTAGCTAACTATGGCTACACCTTC. This gives the protein CASRVSGVANYGYTF.

This clone was detected a few times. The rearrangement joins TRBV2 to TRBJ1-5, with a tentative D call TRBD1 (5 bases). CDR3 length: 14 residues. V lost 6 bases to trimming and J lost 0 bases, with 9 bases between them. The V gene's germline CDR1 is SNHLY and CDR2 FYNNEI. Here the CDR3 reads CASRQGFSNQPQHF. The CDR3 DNA follows: TGTGCCAGCAGGCAGGGCTTTAGCAATCAGCCCCAGCATTTT.

This chain connects TRBV27 to TRBJ2-3; a weak D match, TRBD2 (6 bases). This CDR3 spans 17 amino acids. V lost 2 bases and J lost 2, with 17 bases in between. The germline CDR1 and CDR2 sequences are MNHEY and SMNVEV (reference sequence). CDR3 residues: CASSLLGTAGYTDTQYF. In nucleotides, the CDR3 is TGTGCCAGCAGTTTACTTGGGACTGCCGGGTACACAGATACGCAGTATTTT.

This chain links TRBV6-5 with TRBJ1-4; D possibly corresponds to TRBD1 (6 bases). Trimming shortened V by 6 bases and J by 1 base, and 12 bases separated the two germline ends. Germline CDR1 MNHEY, CDR2 SVGAGI. The CDR3 extends over 15 amino acids. DNA for the CDR3: TGTGCCAGCAGACCGAAAGGGGGAACTAATGAAAAACTGTTTTTT. The encoded protein is CASRPKGGTNEKLFF.

This chain connects TRBV19 to TRBJ2-1; a possible D gene is TRBD2 (6 bases). V lost 6 bases and J 4 bases, leaving 22 bases between the germline ends. The germline CDR1 and CDR2 sequences are LNHDA and SQIVND (reference sequence). This CDR3 contains 17 residues. The CDR3 sequence is CASRGDPIWGGYNEQFF. CDR3 nucleotides: TGTGCCAGTAGAGGGGATCCGATATGGGGAGGATACAATGAGCAGTTCTTC.

J is TRBJ1-5 and V is TRBV5-6; TRBD1 matches 9 bases. Unmatched junction bases numbered 2, after V lost 3 bases and J lost 7 bases. CDR1 is SGHDT, CDR2 YYEEEE, per germline. This CDR3 comprises 13 residues. The CDR3 spells CASSSTGGQPQHF. In DNA form, the CDR3 reads TGTGCCAGCAGCTCGACAGGGGGACAGCCCCAGCATTTT.

The chain links TRBV4-2 to TRBJ2-3; D remains unclear. Germline assignment: CDR1 LGHNA and CDR2 YNFKEQ. V gave up 0 bases and J gave up 1 base, with 8 bases separating them. CDR3 size: 15 residues. The DNA of the CDR3 is TGTGCCAGCAGCCAAGATCGGCTAGGCACAGATACGCAGTATTTT. It specifies CASSQDRLGTDTQYF.

This chain uses TRBV5-1 with TRBJ1-2, with 9 bases that match TRBD1. V dropped 0 bases and J dropped 8; count of bases not matched to a gene: 5. Germline CDR1 is SGHRS and CDR2 is YFSETQ. The CDR3 totals 14 residues. CDR3 DNA: TGCGCCAGCAGCTTGGGTACAGGGGGCGGAGGCTACACCTTC. Its protein product is CASSLGTGGGGYTF. The whole variable domain, remainder taken from reference TRBV5-1 and TRBJ1-2, is KAGVTQTPRYLIKTRGQQVTLSCSPISGHRSVSWYQQTPGQGLQFLFEYFSETQRNKGNFPGRFSGRQFSNSRSEMNVSTLELGDSALYLCASSLGTGGGGYTFGSGTRLTVV.

This chain links TRBV6-6 with TRBJ1-1; D is uncertain. CDR3 length equals 13 residues. The germline V gene encodes CDR1 MNHNY and CDR2 SVGAGI (reference sequence). With 5 bases removed from V and 0 bases from J, the gap between germline ends came to 7 bases. The CDR3: CASSHQLNTEAFF. Written as DNA, the CDR3 is TGTGCCAGCAGTCATCAGTTGAACACTGAAGCTTTCTTT.

The chain carries TRBV4-1 and TRBJ1-5; TRBD1 might be the D (5 bases). V was shortened by 0 bases and J by 5 bases, with 11 bases between the two germline ends. CDR1 is MGHRA, CDR2 YSYEKL, per germline. The CDR3 consists of 15 residues. CDR3 bases: TGCGCCAGCAGCCAAGAATTGGGGGTGTATCAGCCCCAGCATTTT. Its translation: CASSQELGVYQPQHF.